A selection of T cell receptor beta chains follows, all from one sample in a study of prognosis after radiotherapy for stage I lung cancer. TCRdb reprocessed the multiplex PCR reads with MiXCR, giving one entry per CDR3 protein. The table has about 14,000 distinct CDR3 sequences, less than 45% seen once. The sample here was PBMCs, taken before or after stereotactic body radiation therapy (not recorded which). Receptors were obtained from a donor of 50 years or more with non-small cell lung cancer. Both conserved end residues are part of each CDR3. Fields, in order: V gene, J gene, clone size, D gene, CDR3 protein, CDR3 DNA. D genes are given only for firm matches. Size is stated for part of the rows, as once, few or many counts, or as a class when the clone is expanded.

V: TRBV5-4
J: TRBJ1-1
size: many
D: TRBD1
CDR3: CASSLRDRGRLGTEAFF
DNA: TGTGCCAGCAGCTTGAGGGACAGGGGGCGGCTAGGGACTGAAGCTTTCTTT

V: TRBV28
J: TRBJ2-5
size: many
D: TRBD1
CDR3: CASSGSGGAPETQYF
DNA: TGTGCCAGCAGTGGCTCAGGGGGCGCACCAGAGACCCAGTACTTC

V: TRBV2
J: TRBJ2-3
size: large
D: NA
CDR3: CASASSTDTQYF
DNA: TGTGCCAGCGCTTCGAGCACAGATACGCAGTATTTT

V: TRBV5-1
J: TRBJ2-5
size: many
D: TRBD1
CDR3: CASSLGQGGETQYF
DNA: TGCGCCAGCAGCTTGGGACAGGGGGGAGAGACCCAGTACTTC

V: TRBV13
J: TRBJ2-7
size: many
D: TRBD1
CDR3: CASSKGAEQYF
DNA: TGTGCCAGCAGCAAGGGGGCGGAGCAGTACTTC

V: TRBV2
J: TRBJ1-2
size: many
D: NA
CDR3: CASRGLYGYTF
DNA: TGTGCCAGCAGGGGACTATATGGCTACACCTTC

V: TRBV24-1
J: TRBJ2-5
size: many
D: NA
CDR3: CATSNTQETQYF
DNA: TGTGCCACCTCGAACACTCAAGAGACCCAGTACTTC

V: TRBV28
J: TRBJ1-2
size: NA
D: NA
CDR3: CASRPTGWCDYGYTF
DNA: TGTGCCAGCAGGCCGACCGGTTGGTGTGACTATGGCTACACCTTC

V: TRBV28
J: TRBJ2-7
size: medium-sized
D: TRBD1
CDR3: CASTTRGLSLYEQYF
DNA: TGTGCCAGCACGACCAGGGGGCTAAGCCTTTACGAGCAGTACTTC

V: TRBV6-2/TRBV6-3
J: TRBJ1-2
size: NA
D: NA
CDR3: CASSYGQRTRGRRGYTF
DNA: TGTGCCAGCAGTTACGGACAGCGAACGCGTGGTCGTCGGGGCTACACCTTC

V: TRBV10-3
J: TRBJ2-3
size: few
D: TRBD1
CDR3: CAPVKGALSTDTQYF
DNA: TGTGCCCCCGTTAAGGGGGCGCTCAGCACAGATACGCAGTATTTT

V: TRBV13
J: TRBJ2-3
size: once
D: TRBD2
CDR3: CASSSDGLAGTTDTQYF
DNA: TGTGCCAGCAGCTCGGATGGACTAGCGGGGACCACGGATACGCAGTATTTT